This entry is about one T cell receptor beta chain. This entry comes from a study of blood T cell repertoires in COVID-19. Per germline, CDR1 SGHTA and CDR2 FQGNSA. The junction had 9 bases not matched to a gene; V was cut back by 2 bases and J by 6 bases. CDR3 size: 16 residues. Using immunoSEQ multiplex PCR, the repertoire was profiled, and TCRdb retains in-frame clones only, with some absent. The table shows some 120,000 clones, with around four fifths occurring only once. This receptor was obtained from a human donor in a cohort sampled during active COVID-19. The chain couples TRBV7-2 to TRBJ1-5; 8 bases are shared with TRBD1. What was sequenced was peripheral blood. The CDR3 nucleotides are TGTGCCAGCAGCTTATTAGGACAGGGATCACGTCAGCCCCAGCATTTT. Residues: CASSLLGQGSRQPQHF.